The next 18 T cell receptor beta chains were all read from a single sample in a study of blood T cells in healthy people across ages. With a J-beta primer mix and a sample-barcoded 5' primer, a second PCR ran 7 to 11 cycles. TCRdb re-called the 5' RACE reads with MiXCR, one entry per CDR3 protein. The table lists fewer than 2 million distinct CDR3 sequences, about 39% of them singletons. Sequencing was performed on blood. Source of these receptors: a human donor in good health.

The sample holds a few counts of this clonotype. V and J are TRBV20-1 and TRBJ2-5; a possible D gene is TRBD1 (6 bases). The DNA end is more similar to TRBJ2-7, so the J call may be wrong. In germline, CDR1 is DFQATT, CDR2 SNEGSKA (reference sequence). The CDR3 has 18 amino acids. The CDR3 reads CSAREETGTLRIVGEQYF. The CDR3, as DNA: TGCAGTGCTAGAGAGGAAACAGGGACACTCCGAATCGTAGGCGAGCAGTACTTC.

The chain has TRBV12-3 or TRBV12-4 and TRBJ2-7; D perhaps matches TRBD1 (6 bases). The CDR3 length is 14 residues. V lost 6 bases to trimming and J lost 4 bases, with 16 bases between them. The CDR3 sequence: CASSPRGYGYEQYF. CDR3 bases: TGTGCCAGCAGCCCTAGGGGGTATGGGTACGAGCAGTACTTC.

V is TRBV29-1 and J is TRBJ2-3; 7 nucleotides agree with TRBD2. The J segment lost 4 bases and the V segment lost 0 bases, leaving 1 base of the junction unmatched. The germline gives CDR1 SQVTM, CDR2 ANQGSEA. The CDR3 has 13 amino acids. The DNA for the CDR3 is TGCAGCGTTGAAGAGGGGGGGTCAGATACGCAGTATTTT. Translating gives CSVEEGGSDTQYF.

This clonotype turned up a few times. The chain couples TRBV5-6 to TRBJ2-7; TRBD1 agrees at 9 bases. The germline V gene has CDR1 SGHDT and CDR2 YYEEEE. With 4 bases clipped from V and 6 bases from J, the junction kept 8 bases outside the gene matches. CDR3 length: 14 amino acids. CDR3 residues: CASSPGTGRLEQYF. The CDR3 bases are TGTGCCAGCAGCCCCGGGACAGGGAGGCTCGAGCAGTACTTC.

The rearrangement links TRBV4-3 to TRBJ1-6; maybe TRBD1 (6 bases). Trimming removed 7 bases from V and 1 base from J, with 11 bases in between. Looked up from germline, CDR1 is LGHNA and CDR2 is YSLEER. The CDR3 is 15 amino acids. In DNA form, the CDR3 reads TGCGCCAGCAACCCAACAGGGTCCTATAATTCACCCCTCCACTTT. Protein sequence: CASNPTGSYNSPLHF.

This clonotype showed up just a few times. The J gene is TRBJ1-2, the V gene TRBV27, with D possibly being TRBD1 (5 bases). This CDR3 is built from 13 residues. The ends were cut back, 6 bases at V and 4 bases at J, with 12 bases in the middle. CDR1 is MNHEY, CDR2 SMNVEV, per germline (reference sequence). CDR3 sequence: CASSDHGGYGYTF. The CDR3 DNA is TGTGCCAGCAGCGATCACGGGGGCTATGGCTACACCTTC.

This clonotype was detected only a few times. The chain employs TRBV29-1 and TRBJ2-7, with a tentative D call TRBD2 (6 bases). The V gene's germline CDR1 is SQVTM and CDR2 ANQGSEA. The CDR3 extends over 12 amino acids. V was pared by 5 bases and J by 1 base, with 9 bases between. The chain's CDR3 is CSVRGKSYEQYF. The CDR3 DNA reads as TGCAGCGTTCGGGGGAAATCCTACGAGCAGTACTTC.

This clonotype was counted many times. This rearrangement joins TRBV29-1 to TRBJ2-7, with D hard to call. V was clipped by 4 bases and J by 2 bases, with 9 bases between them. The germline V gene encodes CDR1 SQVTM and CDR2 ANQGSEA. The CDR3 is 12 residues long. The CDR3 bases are TGCAGCGTTGGCGGCAGCGCCTACGAGCAGTACTTC. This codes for CSVGGSAYEQYF.

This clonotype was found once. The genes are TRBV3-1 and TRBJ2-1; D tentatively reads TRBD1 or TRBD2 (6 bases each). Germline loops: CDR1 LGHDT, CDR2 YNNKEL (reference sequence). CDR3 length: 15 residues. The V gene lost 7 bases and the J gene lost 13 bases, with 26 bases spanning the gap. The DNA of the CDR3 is TGTGCCAGCACCCCGGAGACAGAGGGGGGCGAGACCCAGTTCTTC. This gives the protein CASTPETEGGETQFF.

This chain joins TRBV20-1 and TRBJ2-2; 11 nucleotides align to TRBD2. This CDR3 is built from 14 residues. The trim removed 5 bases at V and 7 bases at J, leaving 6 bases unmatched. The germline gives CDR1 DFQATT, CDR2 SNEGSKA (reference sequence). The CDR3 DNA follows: TGCAGTGCTCGTAGCGGGGGGGCCGTCGGGGAGCTGTTTTTT. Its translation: CSARSGGAVGELFF.

In DNA form, the CDR3 reads TGTGCCACCAAGCCCCTCGGGGGTGGAAACATTCAGTACTTC. It codes for CATKPLGGGNIQYF. The rearrangement links TRBV2 to TRBJ2-4; tentative D call: TRBD2 (6 bases). Germline V gives CDR1 SNHLY, CDR2 FYNNEI. Trimming removed 10 bases at V and 6 bases at J, with 19 bases between. This CDR3 region has 14 residues.

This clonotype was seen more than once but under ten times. DNA of the CDR3: TGTGCTAGTGGTACAACAGGTGTACAAGAGACCCAGTACTTC. Amino acid sequence: CASGTTGVQETQYF. The chain links TRBV12-5 to TRBJ2-5; D is perhaps TRBD1 (5 bases). Germline CDR1 LGHNT, CDR2 FRNRAP. This CDR3 contains 14 residues. V lost 5 bases, J lost 2 bases, and 12 bases lay in between.

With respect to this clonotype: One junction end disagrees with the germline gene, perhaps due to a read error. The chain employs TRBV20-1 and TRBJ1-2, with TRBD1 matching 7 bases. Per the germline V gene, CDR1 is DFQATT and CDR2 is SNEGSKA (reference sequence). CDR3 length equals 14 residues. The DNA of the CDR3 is TGTAGTGCTAGAGTGAGCAGGGGGTGGAATGGCTACACCTTC. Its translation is CSARVSRGWNGYTF.

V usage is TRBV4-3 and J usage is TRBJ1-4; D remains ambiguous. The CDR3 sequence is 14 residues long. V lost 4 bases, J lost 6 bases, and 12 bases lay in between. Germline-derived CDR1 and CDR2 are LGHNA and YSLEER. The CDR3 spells CASSPRFLYEKLFF. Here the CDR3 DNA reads TGCGCCAGCAGCCCCCGTTTCCTATATGAAAAACTGTTTTTT.

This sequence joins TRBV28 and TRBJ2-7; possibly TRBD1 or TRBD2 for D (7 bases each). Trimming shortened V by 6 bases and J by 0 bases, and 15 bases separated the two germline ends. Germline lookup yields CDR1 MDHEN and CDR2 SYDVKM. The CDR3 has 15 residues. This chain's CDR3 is CASRDQGEGSYEQYF. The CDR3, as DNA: TGTGCCAGCAGAGATCAGGGGGAGGGCTCCTACGAGCAGTACTTC.

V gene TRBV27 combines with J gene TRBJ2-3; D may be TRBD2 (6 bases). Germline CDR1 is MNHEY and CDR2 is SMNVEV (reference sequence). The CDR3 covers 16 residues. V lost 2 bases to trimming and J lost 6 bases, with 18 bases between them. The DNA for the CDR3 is TGTGCCAGCAGTTTAGGGTCGCGGGGACGGGGGGATACGCAGTATTTT. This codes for CASSLGSRGRGDTQYF.

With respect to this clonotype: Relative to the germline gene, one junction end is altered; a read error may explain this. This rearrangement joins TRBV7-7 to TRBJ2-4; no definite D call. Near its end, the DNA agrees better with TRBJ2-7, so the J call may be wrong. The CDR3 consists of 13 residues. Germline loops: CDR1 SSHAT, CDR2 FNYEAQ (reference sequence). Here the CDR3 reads CASSVQSAGEQYF. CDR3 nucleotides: TGTGCTAGCAGCGTACAATCGGCTGGCGAGCAGTACTTC.

In DNA form, the CDR3 reads TGTGCCAGCACCCGTAGCGGGGGGTACCCTAATGAGCAGTTCTTC. Translating gives CASTRSGGYPNEQFF. The J gene is TRBJ2-1, the V gene TRBV2, with 10 bases fitting TRBD2. The CDR3 is 15 residues long. Germline trimming cut 7 bases from V and 7 bases from J; bases unmatched to any gene: 10. From germline, CDR1 is SNHLY and CDR2 FYNNEI.